The present TCR beta chain was sequenced within a study of beta chain features in type 1 diabetes. Findings of the study overall: Whatever favoring of shorter templates PCR might show would apply equally to patients and controls. Shortening of TCRB CDR3s, moderate but significant, appeared in all four CD4+ subsets of Type 1 diabetes patients. Reduced insertions and increased deletions marked VDJ junctions in type 1 diabetes patients.

The V and J ends lost 2 bases and 0 bases, in that order; junction bases with no gene match: 3. The CDR3 is made up of 15 amino acids. In germline, CDR1 is MDHEN, CDR2 SYDVKM. Note on this clone: Its antigen remains unknown.

The sequenced template was cDNA made from the entire isolated RNA. Some clones are missing from TCRdb's copy, which holds only in-frame ones; the method was immunoSEQ multiplex PCR. The table records about 360,000 clones, 10% to 15% of them present only once. Staining for CD45RO/CCR7/CD25/CD127/CD95/CD27 allowed sorting of CD4+ naive, central memory, regulatory and stem cell-like memory cells. The chain recombines TRBV28 with TRBJ1-2, with 7 bases that match TRBD1. The sequenced sample consisted of naive CD4+ T cells from blood. This receptor was identified in a man in his late teens or twenties in good health. DNA for the CDR3: TGTGCCAGCAGTTTAGCAGGGACAGCTAACTATGGCTACACCTTC. It encodes CASSLAGTANYGYTF.